The 20 T cell receptor beta chains reported below all come from one sample, sequenced in a study of T cell changes during pregnancy in multiple sclerosis. The data were produced by immunoSEQ multiplex PCR, yet TCRdb's version contains in-frame clones alone and is incomplete. This sample yields some 48,000 clones, of which 95% are seen a single time; 5.9% belongs to the top ten. The source material was CD8+ T cells from peripheral blood mononuclear cells, sampled in the first trimester of pregnancy. The receptors derive from a female donor with multiple sclerosis, enrolled in a pregnancy study.

The gene calls are TRBV27 and TRBJ2-2, with TRBD1 matching 11 bases. The CDR3 length is 15 residues. Germline V gene lookup returns CDR1 MNHEY and CDR2 SMNVEV (reference sequence). J gave up 7 bases and V 6 bases, and 7 bases lay outside the gene matches. The CDR3 here is CASSLGTGGIGELFF. The DNA of the CDR3 is TGTGCCAGCAGCCTAGGGACAGGGGGAATCGGGGAGCTGTTTTTT.

This chain links TRBV5-4 with TRBJ2-1; 7 nucleotides line up with TRBD1. CDR3 length: 14 residues. J lost 4 bases, V lost 4 bases, and 5 bases had no gene match. Germline assignment: CDR1 SGHNT and CDR2 YYREEE (reference sequence). CDR3 bases: TGTGCCAGCAGCCCGGGACAGAGTTACAATGAGCAGTTCTTC. Its protein is CASSPGQSYNEQFF.

This sequence joins TRBV19 and TRBJ1-1; no firm D call. Germline V gene data show CDR1 as LNHDA and CDR2 as SQIVND (reference sequence). The V gene lost 5 bases and the J gene lost 2 bases, with 9 bases spanning the gap. This CDR3 has 13 amino acids. CDR3 in DNA: TGTGCCAGTAGTTTGGCCACCAACACTGAAGCTTTCTTT. This gives the protein CASSLATNTEAFF.

In this sample, this clone turned up a few times. The gene calls are TRBV6-1 and TRBJ2-3; D is perhaps TRBD1 (6 bases). The germline V and J ends were trimmed by 3 bases and 0 bases, with 10 bases remaining between them. Per the germline V gene, CDR1 is MNHNS and CDR2 is SASEGT. The CDR3 covers 15 residues. The CDR3 DNA reads TGTGCCAGCAGTGATATGACAGGTAGCACAGATACGCAGTATTTT. Its translation: CASSDMTGSTDTQYF.

This clone was observed a few times. The rearrangement links TRBV28 to TRBJ1-1; 7 bases match TRBD1. After removal of 5 bases from V and 8 bases from J, the junction contained 5 bases not matched to a gene. The CDR3 loop spans 12 amino acids. CDR1 and CDR2 (germline): MDHEN, SYDVKM. The DNA for the CDR3 is TGTGCCAGCAGTGAAACACAGGGGGAAGCTTTCTTT. The encoded protein is CASSETQGEAFF.

The V call is TRBV4-2, the J call TRBJ2-1; 9 bases agree with TRBD2. V was clipped by 2 bases and J by 5 bases; unmatched bases: 10. This CDR3 region has 17 residues. Per the germline V gene, CDR1 is LGHNA and CDR2 is YNFKEQ. The CDR3 coding sequence is TGTGCCAGCAGCCAAAGGGGTAGCGGGAGCTTGGACAATGAGCAGTTCTTC. Translating it yields CASSQRGSGSLDNEQFF.

J is TRBJ2-2 and V is TRBV2; TRBD1 matches 11 bases. CDR3 length: 16 residues. The germline CDR1 and CDR2 sequences are SNHLY and FYNNEI. Germline trimming cut 8 bases from V and 5 bases from J; bases unmatched to any gene: 10. The CDR3 DNA is TGTGCCAGCCTGAGCTCCGGGACAGGGGGTACCGGGGAGCTGTTTTTT. This sequence encodes CASLSSGTGGTGELFF. The full variable domain, completed using reference TRBV2 and TRBJ2-2, is EPEVTQTPSHQVTQMGQEVILRCVPISNHLYFYWYRQILGQKVEFLVSFYNNEISEKSEIFDDQFSVERPDGSNFTLKIRSTKLEDSAMYFCASLSSGTGGTGELFFGEGSRLTVL.

This clone showed up just once. This rearrangement joins TRBV10-3 to TRBJ2-3; 7 bases align to TRBD2. The CDR3 has 16 residues. After removal of 3 bases from V and 2 bases from J, the junction contained 8 bases not matched to a gene. The germline gives CDR1 ENHRY, CDR2 SYGVKD. Here the CDR3 reads CAISESPGTNTDTQYF. The CDR3 region has the DNA TGTGCCATCAGTGAAAGTCCGGGGACTAACACAGATACGCAGTATTTT.

The chain is built from TRBV4-1 and TRBJ1-2; 11 positions match TRBD1. Germline assignment: CDR1 MGHRA and CDR2 YSYEKL. This CDR3 contains 14 residues. The trim removed 4 bases at V and 5 bases at J, leaving 3 bases unmatched. The CDR3 DNA follows: TGCGCCAGCAGCCCCGGACAGGGGGCTTATGGCTACACCTTC. Its translation: CASSPGQGAYGYTF.

The rearrangement uses TRBV6-5 and TRBJ1-1; 9 bases match TRBD1. Trimming cost V 0 bases and J 6 bases; bases outside gene matches: 8. The CDR3 runs to 16 residues. CDR1 MNHEY and CDR2 SVGAGI come from the germline V gene. CDR3 nucleotides: TGTGCCAGCAGTTACTCGGGGACAGGGTTGATCGCTGAAGCTTTCTTT. Its protein is CASSYSGTGLIAEAFF.

V usage is TRBV27 and J usage is TRBJ2-2, with D tentatively TRBD1 (5 bases). Trimming stripped 5 bases from V and 1 base from J, with 8 bases between. The CDR3 runs to 14 residues. Germline CDR1 reads MNHEY; CDR2 reads SMNVEV (reference sequence). The CDR3 region is CASSPRENTGELFF. CDR3 coding DNA: TGTGCCAGCAGTCCCAGGGAGAACACCGGGGAGCTGTTTTTT.

CDR3 residues: CASSDSTSGSSEQFF. CDR3 coding DNA: TGTGCCAGCAGTGACTCGACTAGCGGGAGCTCTGAGCAGTTCTTC. The chain joins TRBV6-4 to TRBJ2-1, with 12 bases lining up with TRBD2. J gave up 9 bases and V 0 bases, and 3 bases lay outside the gene matches. Germline V gene sequence: CDR1 MRHNA, CDR2 SNTAGT. The CDR3 spans 15 residues.

This chain connects TRBV6-1 to TRBJ1-3; tentative D call: TRBD1 (6 bases). CDR3 length equals 14 residues. V was trimmed by 7 bases and J by 9 bases, leaving 19 bases between them. Germline V gene lookup returns CDR1 MNHNS and CDR2 SASEGT. CDR3 sequence (DNA): TGTGCCAGCATTGGGGCCGCAGGGGACGGCACCATATATTTT. It encodes CASIGAAGDGTIYF.

The gene calls are TRBV2 and TRBJ2-7; TRBD2 matches at 11 bases. V lost 7 bases and J lost 6; bases outside the gene matches: 17. This CDR3 comprises 17 residues. Germline V gives CDR1 SNHLY, CDR2 FYNNEI. CDR3 DNA: TGTGCCAGCAAAATCGCCTCGGAAACTAGCGGGAGTGGCGAGCAGTACTTC. It encodes CASKIASETSGSGEQYF.

The rearrangement links TRBV7-3 to TRBJ2-7, with 7 bases matching TRBD2. Germline loops: CDR1 SGHTA, CDR2 FQGTGA. V shed 5 bases and J 3 bases; nucleotides not matched to a gene: 4. This CDR3 has 13 amino acids. The CDR3 nucleotides read TGTGCCAGCAGCCGGGGGAGGGGCTACGAGCAGTACTTC. This codes for CASSRGRGYEQYF.

The chain combines TRBV2 with TRBJ2-7; D not resolved. The CDR3 has 13 residues. Germline loops: CDR1 SNHLY, CDR2 FYNNEI. V lost 3 bases and J 1 base, leaving 7 bases between the germline ends. The CDR3 loop reads CASSDPQSYEQYF. DNA for the CDR3: TGTGCCAGCAGTGACCCCCAGTCCTACGAGCAGTACTTC.

This clone was counted a single time. The J gene is TRBJ2-1, the V gene TRBV7-9; D gene uncertain. Trimming stripped 3 bases from V and 5 bases from J, with 8 bases between. The CDR3 loop spans 13 amino acids. Germline V gene lookup returns CDR1 SEHNR and CDR2 FQNEAQ (reference sequence). The CDR3 bases are TGTGCCAGCAGCTTTGGCCCGAACAATGAGCAGTTCTTC. Protein: CASSFGPNNEQFF.

V and J are TRBV21-1 and TRBJ2-5; TRBD2 reflects the table's D call only, with no check against the DNA. TRBV21-1 is labeled a pseudogene. The CDR3 consists of 16 residues. The CDR3 protein is CASSKGIKSAGETQYF. The CDR3 bases are TGTGCCAGCAGCAAAGGAATAAAGTCTGCGGGAGAGACCCAGTACTTC.

The gene calls are TRBV5-8 and TRBJ2-1, with TRBD2 as a possible D gene (6 bases). The CDR3 contains 16 residues. Between the trimmed V and J ends, which lost 0 bases and 2 bases, there was a span of 12 bases. Germline assignment: CDR1 SGHTS and CDR2 YDEGEE. The CDR3 bases are TGTGCCAGCAGCTTGGTTGGGGACTCCCCCTACAATGAGCAGTTCTTC. It translates to CASSLVGDSPYNEQFF.

V and J are TRBV23-1 and TRBJ2-4; 8 bases are shared with TRBD1. TRBV23-1 is an open reading frame, and its role is uncertain. V lost 0 bases and J lost 9; bases outside the gene matches: 7. The CDR3 is 15 residues long. This chain's CDR3 is CASSQSVDRAAIQYF. The CDR3, as DNA: TGCGCCAGCAGTCAATCCGTGGACAGGGCGGCCATTCAGTACTTC.